The text below deals with one TCR beta chain. This record comes from a study of T cell changes during pregnancy in multiple sclerosis. Only in-frame clones appear in the TCRdb table, and some are missing; sequencing was by immunoSEQ multiplex PCR. This sample has 65,000 to 95,000 clones, with 70% to 90% found just once. This receptor was taken from a female donor with multiple sclerosis, enrolled in a pregnancy study. This specimen was peripheral blood, taken before pregnancy.

The CDR3 DNA sequence: TGTGCCAGCAGCTTATACAGGGCGAATGGCTACACCTTC. Translation: CASSLYRANGYTF. This chain joins TRBV7-8 and TRBJ1-2, with D possibly being TRBD1 (6 bases). Germline loops: CDR1 SGHVS, CDR2 FQNEAQ. V was clipped by 2 bases and J by 6 bases, with 10 bases between them. The CDR3 consists of 13 residues.